The sequence of this T cell receptor beta chain was determined in a study of T cell repertoires in cytomegalovirus infection (dated by TCRdb to the late 2010s). Concerning the study at large: Recently identified HLA-C-restricted CMV epitopes, whose presentation resists viral immunomodulation, were targeted by peptide stimulations together with well-studied HLA-B-restricted epitopes. The HLA type of each donor mattered for the analysis, because public TCR beta signatures pointed to carriage of CMV infection along with the matching HLA type. Study-level results and caveats: In both this cohort and an independent roughly 400-donor cohort, the cumulative frequency of public TCR beta family members distinguished carriers of CMV infection plus the relevant HLA type. The ex vivo response was dominated by HLA-C-restricted CMV-specific TCR beta clonotypes, which also provided the single most frequent clonotype in two of eight donors.

Sequenced using an Illumina HiSeq 1500. Using fastp at Q25 and MiXCR, TCRdb reprocessed the public reads and kept productive beta chains. Merged by CDR3 protein, the rows form single entries marked with the most common genes and DNA. This sample has 700,000 to 900,000 distinct CDR3 sequences in its table, and 29% of those were observed once. The top ten constitute around 13% of the sample. This clonotype was detected a few times. No cognate antigen has been identified for it. The sample holds no much larger clone one base away, and base qualities are not on file. CDR1 and CDR2 are drawn from the germline V gene (reference sequence): SGHKS, YYEKEE. Trimming costs V 4 bases and J 4 bases, and their ends lie 11 bases apart. From the cysteine through the phenylalanine, the CDR3 covers 13 amino acids. Left in the record is the CDR3 DNA by itself, 39 bases read in frame from the first base. In the paper's terms, the treatment or condition label means: in vitro stimulation with specific CMV peptide epitopes to enrich CMV-specific T cells.

This sequence was found in a human donor in good health (CMV status not recorded). Some clones in this sample may be carry-over from other donors' samples. Recombination joined TRBV5-5 with TRBJ1-2; the D gene is perhaps TRBD1, on 5 matching bases. The sample consisted of cultured CD8+ T cells from PBMCs, taken from culture after CMV antigen stimulation. Here the CDR3 is given as CASSPDRVYGYTF. The DNA sequence follows: TGTGCCAGCAGCCCTGACAGAGTCTATGGCTACACCTTC.